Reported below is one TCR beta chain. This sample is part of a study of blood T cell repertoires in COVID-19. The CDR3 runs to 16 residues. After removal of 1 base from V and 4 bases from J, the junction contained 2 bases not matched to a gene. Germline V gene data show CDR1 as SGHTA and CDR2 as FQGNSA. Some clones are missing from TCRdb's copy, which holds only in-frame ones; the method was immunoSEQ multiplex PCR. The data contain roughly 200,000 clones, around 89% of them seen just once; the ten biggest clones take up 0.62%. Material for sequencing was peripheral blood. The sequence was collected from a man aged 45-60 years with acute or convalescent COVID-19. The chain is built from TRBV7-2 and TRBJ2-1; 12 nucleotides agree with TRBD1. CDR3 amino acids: CASSLGGQGAYNEQFF. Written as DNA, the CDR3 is TGTGCCAGCAGCTTAGGGGGACAGGGGGCATACAATGAGCAGTTCTTC.